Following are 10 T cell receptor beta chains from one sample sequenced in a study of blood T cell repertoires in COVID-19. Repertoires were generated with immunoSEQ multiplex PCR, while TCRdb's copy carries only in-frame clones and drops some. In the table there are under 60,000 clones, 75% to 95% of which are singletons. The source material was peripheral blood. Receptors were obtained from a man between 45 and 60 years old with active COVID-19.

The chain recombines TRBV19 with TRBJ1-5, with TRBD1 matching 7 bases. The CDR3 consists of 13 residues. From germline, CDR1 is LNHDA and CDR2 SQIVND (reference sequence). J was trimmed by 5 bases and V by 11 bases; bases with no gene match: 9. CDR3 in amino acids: CACRDREYQPQHF. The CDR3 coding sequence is TGTGCCTGCCGGGACAGAGAATATCAGCCCCAGCATTTT.

CDR3 DNA: TGCGCCAGCAGTGAGTCGAGGGACATTCGGCAGTACTTC. Translated, it gives CASSESRDIRQYF. The chain combines TRBV10-2 with TRBJ2-5; perhaps TRBD1 as D (6 bases). Trimming shortened V by 0 bases and J by 11 bases, and 13 bases separated the two germline ends. In germline, CDR1 is WSHSY, CDR2 SAAADI. The CDR3 covers 13 residues.

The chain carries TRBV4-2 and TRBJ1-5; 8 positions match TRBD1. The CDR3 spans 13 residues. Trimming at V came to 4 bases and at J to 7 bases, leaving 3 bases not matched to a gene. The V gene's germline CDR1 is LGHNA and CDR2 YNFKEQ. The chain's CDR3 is CASSLNRGQPQHF. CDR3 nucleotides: TGTGCCAGCAGCCTTAACAGGGGGCAGCCCCAGCATTTT.

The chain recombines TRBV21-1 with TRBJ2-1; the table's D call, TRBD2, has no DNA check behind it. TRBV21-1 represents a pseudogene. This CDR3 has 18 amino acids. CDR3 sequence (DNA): TGTGCCAGCAGCAAAACCCGGGAGTGCGGAATCGGGAACAATGAGCAGTTCTTC. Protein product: CASSKTRECGIGNNEQFF.

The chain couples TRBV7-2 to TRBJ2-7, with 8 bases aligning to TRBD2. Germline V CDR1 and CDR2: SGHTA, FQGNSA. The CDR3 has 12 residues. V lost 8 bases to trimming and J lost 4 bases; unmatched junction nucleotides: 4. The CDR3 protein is CASEAGVYEQYF. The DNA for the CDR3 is TGTGCCAGCGAAGCGGGGGTGTACGAGCAGTACTTC.

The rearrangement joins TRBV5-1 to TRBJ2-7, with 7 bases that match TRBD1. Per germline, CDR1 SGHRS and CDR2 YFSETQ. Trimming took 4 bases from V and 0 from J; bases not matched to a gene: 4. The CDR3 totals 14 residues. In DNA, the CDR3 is TGCGCCAGCAGCGAGGGACAGAACTCCTACGAGCAGTACTTC. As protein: CASSEGQNSYEQYF.

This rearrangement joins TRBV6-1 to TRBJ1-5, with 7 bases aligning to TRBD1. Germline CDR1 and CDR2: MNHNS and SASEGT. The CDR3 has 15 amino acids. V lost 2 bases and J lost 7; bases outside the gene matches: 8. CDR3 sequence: CASSENRGARQPQHF. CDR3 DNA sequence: TGTGCCAGCAGTGAAAACAGGGGAGCCCGGCAGCCCCAGCATTTT.

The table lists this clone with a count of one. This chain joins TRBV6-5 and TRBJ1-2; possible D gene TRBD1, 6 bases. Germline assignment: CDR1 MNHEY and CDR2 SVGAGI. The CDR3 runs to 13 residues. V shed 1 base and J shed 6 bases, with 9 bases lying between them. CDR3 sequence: CASSYFRGNGYTF. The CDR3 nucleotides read TGTGCCAGCAGTTACTTCAGGGGCAATGGCTACACCTTC.

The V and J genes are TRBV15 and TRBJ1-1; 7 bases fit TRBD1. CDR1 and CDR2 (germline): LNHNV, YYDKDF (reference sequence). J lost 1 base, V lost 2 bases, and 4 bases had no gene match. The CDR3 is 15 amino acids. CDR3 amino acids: CATSRSRQGNTEAFF. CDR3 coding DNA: TGTGCCACCAGCAGATCCAGACAGGGGAACACTGAAGCTTTCTTT.

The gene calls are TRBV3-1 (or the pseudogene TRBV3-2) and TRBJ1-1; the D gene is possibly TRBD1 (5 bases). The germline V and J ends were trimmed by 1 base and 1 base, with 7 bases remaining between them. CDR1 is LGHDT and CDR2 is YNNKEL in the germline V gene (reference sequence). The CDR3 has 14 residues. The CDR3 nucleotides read TGTGCCAGCAGCCAAGTGGGGCAGAACACTGAAGCTTTCTTT. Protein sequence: CASSQVGQNTEAFF.